One and the same sample provided the 2 T cell receptor beta chains below, sequenced in a study of blood T cell repertoires in COVID-19. The method was immunoSEQ multiplex PCR; TCRdb's version includes in-frame clones alone and lacks a portion of them. The profile shows 200,000 to 250,000 clones, approximately 80% of them singletons. Sequencing was performed on peripheral blood. Source of these receptors: a woman aged 80 or older with COVID-19, enrolled during active disease.

The chain combines TRBV2 with TRBJ1-6; 8 positions match TRBD1. Unmatched junction bases numbered 0, after V lost 6 bases and J lost 5 bases. The germline CDR1 and CDR2 sequences are SNHLY and FYNNEI. CDR3 size: 13 residues. The CDR3, as DNA: TGTGCCAGCAGGACAGGGGATAATTCACCCCTCCACTTT. Translation: CASRTGDNSPLHF.

The V gene is TRBV2, the J gene TRBJ1-6; unclear D gene. CDR3 size: 13 residues. V shed 7 bases and J shed 6 bases, with 10 bases lying between them. Looked up from germline, CDR1 is SNHLY and CDR2 is FYNNEI. DNA of the CDR3: TGTGCCAGCAAAGGAGAGGGTAATTCACCCCTCCACTTT. This translates into CASKGEGNSPLHF.